Included here is one T cell receptor (beta chain) sequence, with context. No antigen is known for it. Library prep was done by the immunoSEQ multiplex PCR assay. A mixture of 60 forward primers for TCR Vbeta segments and 13 reverse primers for TCR Jbeta segments was used in the multiplex PCR. A multiplex PCR assay on genomic DNA amplified the CDR3 region of rearranged TCR beta genes. Amplified TCR beta libraries were sequenced as 87-base-pair reads on the Illumina HiSeq System. In the original analysis: In a later analysis, roughly 80 million unique TCR beta chains were counted across the 650 to 750 repertoires, and around 10 million of these chains were shared by at least two donors. Raw reads were error-corrected and collapsed into unique sequences by a nearest-neighbor algorithm in which closely related sequences were merged to remove PCR and sequencing errors. CDR3 sequences were aligned to IMGT reference sequences to assign V, D and J gene segments. For a sequence to be retained, a match of at least six nucleotides was required to both a V gene segment and a J gene segment. A rearrangement counted as productive if the CDR3 had no stop codons and remained in frame with V and J, and every other rearrangement counted as non-productive. CDR3 was defined by IMGT convention, running from the second conserved V-encoded cysteine to the conserved J-encoded phenylalanine. Sequences without an unambiguous match to a single V gene segment were excluded from the earlier analysis of over 500 of the donors. An earlier analysis of 587 of the donors classified V segments as functional when productive rearrangements were above 56.7% and as segregating when the standard deviation between donors was above 5%. To diagnose cytomegalovirus status from the catalog of TCR beta chain sequences, a statistical classification framework was built. A later analysis assigned V and J genes by comparing TCR nucleotide sequences with IMGT/GENE-DB human TR gene sequences. The TCRdist pipeline was used in a later analysis to assign CDR3 sequences and most-parsimonious VDJ recombination scenarios. In a later analysis, each TCR beta chain was defined by its CDR3 amino acid sequence together with its V-gene family, and reads without a unique V-gene family were excluded. A later analysis removed several hundred highly shared, low-generation-probability nucleotide sequences to deal with suspected cross-contamination and a sequencing artifact. In a later analysis, a clonal expansion index was calculated for each public chain from normalized within-repertoire ranks of inferred template counts. A later analysis computed generation probabilities with a VDJ recombination model fitted to out-of-frame rearrangements, and checked the results against IGoR. Hypergeometric tests were used in a later analysis to score TCR-TCR, TCR-HLA and TCR-CMV co-occurrence, with a repertoire-size bias correction applied to the TCR pairs. False discovery rates were estimated in a later analysis by permuting HLA or CMV assignments 20 times. In a later analysis, co-occurring TCRs were grouped with DBSCAN, and TCRdist sequence similarity was added when clustering was performed within HLA-allele-positive subsets. Repertoires with fewer than 30,000 or more than 120,000 public chains, plus five repertoires with anomalous nucleotide sharing, were excluded from co-occurrence clustering. Sourced from immuneACCESS, this table was stored by TCRdb with only in-frame sequences that have V and J called. A share of the clones is absent; for the studies checked, an unresolved V gene accounts for under half, and the remainder has no known explanation. V and J calls and clone size are copied from that table; D and trimming were computed from the DNA. This sample's table carries 45,000 or so clones. The ten top clones hold roughly 8% of the sample.

This entry is derived from a study of cytomegalovirus exposure and HLA in healthy donors (dated by TCRdb to the late 2010s). Broadly, across the study: An earlier analysis of 587 of the donors reported 250 to 300 Gb of sequence data and around 100 million unique TCR beta sequences obtained from about 180 million T cells. HLA typing included class I and class II loci at four-digit resolution. The study profiled the T cell repertoires of 500 to 800 subjects by immunosequencing and related them to cytomegalovirus serostatus. An earlier analysis of several hundred of the donors applied high-throughput TCR beta sequencing to assess whether each TCR beta V gene segment acted as functional or pseudogenic. Donor age, sex, ethnicity and CMV serostatus were compiled together with the repertoire data. Every discovery cohort repertoire had been produced on one sequencing platform. An early release that covered 640 HLA-typed donors contained about 300 gigabases of sequencing data and 70 million to 100 million unique TCR sequences. The genetic ancestry cluster associated with self-reported Caucasian donors included about 81% of the 398 genotyped donors. Rather than drawing on any new phenotypic data, the later analysis identified candidate immune exposures from TCR beta sequences and the way those sequences occurred across donors. Among 398 genotyped donors of the cohort, an average of roughly 230,000 unique TCR beta nucleotide sequences was sequenced per donor, of which 15% to 20% were non-productive. Because of strong linkage in the cohort, five DR-DQ haplotypes were treated as single units for association and clustering. Along with the approximately 650-subject first cohort, a separate validation cohort of over a hundred different subjects was used. To study patterns of TCR occurrence, a later analysis re-analyzed previously published TCR beta repertoires from around 670 donors and added high-resolution HLA genotyping. A later genetic analysis took genome-wide SNP genotypes for 398 of the 666 donors and used that subset as a discovery cohort. Typing coverage differed by locus: A, B, C, DRB1 and DQB1 were typed in about 629-630 donors, DQA1 in about 500, DPA1 in some 570, and DPB1 in 472. The study was designed to test whether signatures of past pathogen exposure could be identified by cataloging public T cell receptors. High-throughput TCR immunosequencing, statistical association of individual TCRs with disease status, and machine learning were combined to predict cytomegalovirus infection status. Study-level results and caveats: Linkage disequilibrium might explain the correlated functional status among segregating V segments, but an unknown experimental factor could not be excluded. Cytomegalovirus status was reported to be diagnosed by the classifier with high specificity and sensitivity in both the original and validation cohorts. Because HLA typing was unavailable for some donors at each locus, only the typed subset was used in association tests. Presence/absence analyses assumed roughly uniform sequencing depth across donors, an assumption that may not hold. At a false discovery rate of 0.05, a later analysis linked 16,951 TCR beta sequences to specific HLA alleles. An earlier analysis of approximately 540 of the donors showed that most TCR beta V segments appeared in productive rearrangements either about 87% or about 30% of the time, which broadly matched IMGT annotations. Most CMV-associated TCR beta chains appeared to be HLA-restricted in a later analysis, and the HLA associations seemed to be driven largely by CMV exposure. A cluster of highly shared sequence variants was judged likely to represent a technical artifact of the sequencing pipeline. Strong co-occurrence of HLA alleles, especially DR and DQ, made assigning TCR associations to individual alleles difficult. The authors suggested that the approach could potentially be extended to other disease states and immunological phenotypes. In this cohort, only TCR beta chains were sequenced, and detectable features were limited by the absence of alpha or paired-chain data. A later analysis found that TCR association rates varied across HLA loci, with DRB1 alleles showing the most associated TCRs and HLA-C alleles the fewest. In the study, roughly 160 TCR beta chains were listed as associated with cytomegalovirus. In vitro tests confirmed that a few of the cytomegalovirus-associated TCR beta chains recognize cytomegalovirus antigens. Some IMGT-functional V segments, including TRBV6-2 and TRBV6-3, could not be distinguished by the 87-base-pair reads and were therefore excluded. While some public TCRs were present in many individuals, most TCR sequences turned up only very rarely across donors. Because counts were too low, some 17 rarely observed V segments, including chromosome 9 orphons, were excluded from the earlier analysis of 587 of the donors. A further reported finding was that TCR beta sequences accurately predicted the HLA-A and HLA-B alleles for most subjects in the first cohort. Immune exposure information for the cohort was limited to CMV serostatus. In a later analysis, HLA-associated TCR beta chains showed more clonal expansion and lower generation probabilities than non-associated chains that were equally common. An association between a missense DCLRE1C variant and V-gene and J-gene trimming of TCR beta chains was found in a later genetic analysis and replicated in an independent cohort. A later genetic analysis reported fewer N-insertions in productive TCRs among donors in an Asian-associated ancestry cluster than the roughly 670-donor mean. According to a later analysis, parvovirus B19, influenza, CMV and Epstein-Barr virus appeared linked to several top co-occurrence clusters.

The CDR3 runs 11 residues from the cysteine to the phenylalanine. The only DNA kept is the CDR3, 33 bases in frame from the first base. From the germline V gene (reference sequence), CDR1 is DFQATT and CDR2 is SNEGSKA. V is cut by 6 bases and J by 6 bases, and the space between the germline ends is 11 bases. The cohort was made up of roughly 670 healthy bone marrow donors. Cohort members were all nominally healthy when sampled, although unrecorded immune exposures were likely present. The donor tested CMV seronegative and was one of the 352 seronegative cohort members. Every donor gave a peripheral blood sample, and the peripheral blood mononuclear cells from that sample were used for TCR beta sequencing. The Qiagen DNeasy Blood Extraction Kit was used to extract genomic DNA from the blood cell samples.

The sequence came from a male donor in good health and CMV-seronegative. This chain is built from TRBV20-1 and TRBJ1-2; the D segment could be TRBD1, given 6 matching bases. Sequenced: PBMCs. CDR3 protein: CSARKGDGYTF. The bases are TGCAGTGCCCGCAAGGGGGATGGCTACACCTTC.